Listed below are T cell receptor beta chains from one sample, sequenced in a study of T cells in Graves' hyperthyroidism and ophthalmopathy. One entry per CDR3 protein, called by TCRdb with MiXCR from the multiplex PCR reads. This table holds 300,000 to 450,000 distinct CDR3 sequences, approximately 18% found once. Sequencing input: blood. The receptors were sampled from a man between 18 and 29 years old with Graves' ophthalmopathy. Each CDR3 is given with its conserved first and last residue. A D gene is named only where the DNA matches it firmly. The size of a clone is reported for some rows only, either as once, few or many, or as a class for expanded clones.

size	V	J	D	CDR3	DNA
many	TRBV28	TRBJ1-5	-	CASSFTAEDSNQPQHF	TGTGCCAGCAGTTTTACTGCCGAGGATAGCAATCAGCCCCAGCATTTT
many	TRBV15	TRBJ2-5	-	CATGGGQGRQETQYF	TGTGCCACCGGAGGGGGGCAAGGCCGGCAAGAGACCCAGTACTTC
many	TRBV20-1	TRBJ2-5	TRBD1	CSAPSITGALQETQYF	TGCAGTGCTCCCAGCATAACAGGGGCACTACAAGAGACCCAGTACTTC
-	TRBV20-1	TRBJ2-2	-	CSARGGGELFF	TGCAGTGCTAGAGGGGGCGGGGAGCTGTTTTTT
-	TRBV27	TRBJ2-2	-	CASSFVQGGTGELFF	TGTGCCAGCAGTTTTGTGCAGGGGGGCACCGGGGAGCTGTTTTTT
many	TRBV11-2	TRBJ1-2	TRBD1	CASSWEGQTNYGYTF	TGTGCCAGCAGCTGGGAGGGACAGACTAACTATGGCTACACCTTC
few	TRBV10-3	TRBJ2-6	TRBD1	CAIREPGQGAGNVLTF	TGTGCCATCAGAGAACCGGGACAGGGGGCAGGCAACGTCCTGACTTTC
few	TRBV4-1	TRBJ2-2	-	CASSQPDREAGELFF	TGCGCCAGCAGCCAACCTGACAGGGAGGCCGGGGAGCTGTTTTTT
-	TRBV12-3/TRBV12-4	TRBJ2-1	-	CASSSLATLGNEQFF	TGTGCCAGCAGTTCACTAGCTACGTTAGGGAATGAGCAGTTCTTC
-	TRBV7-3	TRBJ2-5	TRBD2	CASRTVRSGGGETQYF	TGTGCCAGCAGGACCGTTCGGAGCGGGGGGGGGGAGACCCAGTACTTC
few	TRBV6-1	TRBJ1-1	TRBD1	CASRPPTAGGTEAFF	TGTGCCAGCAGACCCCCCACGGCAGGGGGGACTGAAGCTTTCTTT
-	TRBV7-2	TRBJ2-2	-	CASSLTGRAGELFF	TGTGCCAGCAGCTTAACAGGGCGAGCCGGGGAGCTGTTTTTT
few	TRBV4-1	TRBJ2-1	-	CASSQVDMGIIRGEQFF	TGCGCCAGCAGCCAAGTTGATATGGGGATTATACGAGGTGAGCAGTTCTTC
few	TRBV9	TRBJ1-5	-	CASSAPGSNQPQHF	TGTGCCAGCAGCGCCCCTGGAAGCAATCAGCCCCAGCATTTT
many	TRBV5-8	TRBJ1-5	TRBD1	CASSSGQGNQPQHF	TGTGCCAGCAGCTCGGGACAGGGCAATCAGCCCCAGCATTTT
few	TRBV5-1	TRBJ2-7	TRBD1	CASSLEGQGDEQYF	TGCGCCAGCAGCTTGGAGGGACAGGGGGACGAGCAGTACTTC
-	TRBV4-1	TRBJ1-2	-	CASSPQRGGEGYTF	TGCGCCAGCAGCCCTCAAAGGGGGGGAGAGGGCTACACCTTC
-	TRBV20-1	TRBJ1-5	-	CSAPYGGNQPQHF	TGCAGTGCCCCGTACGGGGGCAATCAGCCCCAGCATTTT
many	TRBV6-2/TRBV6-3	TRBJ2-1	TRBD1	CASRFLEGAGEQFF	TGTGCCAGCAGATTCCTAGAGGGGGCAGGTGAGCAGTTCTTC
-	TRBV12-3/TRBV12-4	TRBJ1-5	-	CASSLEGGTYSNQPQHF	TGTGCCAGCAGTTTAGAGGGGGGGACTTATAGCAATCAGCCCCAGCATTTT
many	TRBV6-6	TRBJ1-1	-	CASSYGGAGTTEAFF	TGTGCCAGCAGTTACGGGGGGGCGGGGACCACTGAAGCTTTCTTT
few	TRBV5-4	TRBJ2-5	TRBD2	CASSRGVAGETQYF	TGTGCCAGCAGCCGGGGTGTAGCGGGGGAGACCCAGTACTTC